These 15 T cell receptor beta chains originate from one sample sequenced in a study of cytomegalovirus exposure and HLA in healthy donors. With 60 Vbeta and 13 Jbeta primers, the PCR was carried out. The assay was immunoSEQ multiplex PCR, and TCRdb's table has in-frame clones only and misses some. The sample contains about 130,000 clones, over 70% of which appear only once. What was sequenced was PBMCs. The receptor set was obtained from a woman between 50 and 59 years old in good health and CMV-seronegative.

The CDR3 here is CASSETGKIRYF. DNA for the CDR3: TGTGCCAGCAGCGAGACAGGGAAAATTCGGTACTTC. The rearrangement joins TRBV7-9 to TRBJ2-5; 7 bases fit TRBD1. This CDR3 comprises 12 residues. V trimming: 5 bases; J trimming: 13 bases; junction bases outside the gene matches: 10. CDR1 and CDR2 from the germline V gene are SEHNR and FQNEAQ (reference sequence).

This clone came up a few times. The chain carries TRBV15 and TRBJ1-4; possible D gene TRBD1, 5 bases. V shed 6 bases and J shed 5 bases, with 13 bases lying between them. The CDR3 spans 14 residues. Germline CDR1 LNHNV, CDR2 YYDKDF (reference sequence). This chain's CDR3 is CATRGLRGNEKLFF. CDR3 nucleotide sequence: TGTGCCACCAGGGGATTAAGGGGAAATGAAAAACTGTTTTTT.

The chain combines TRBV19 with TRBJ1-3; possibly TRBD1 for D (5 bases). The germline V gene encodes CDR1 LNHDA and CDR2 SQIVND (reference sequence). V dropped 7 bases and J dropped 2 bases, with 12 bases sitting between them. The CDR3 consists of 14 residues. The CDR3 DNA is TGTGCCAGTATATCCAGGGCCACTGGAAACACCATATATTTT. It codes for CASISRATGNTIYF.

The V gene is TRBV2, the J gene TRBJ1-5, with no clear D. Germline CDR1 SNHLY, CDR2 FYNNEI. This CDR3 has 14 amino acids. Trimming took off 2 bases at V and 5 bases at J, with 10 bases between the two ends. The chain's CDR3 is CASSEFSWDQPQHF. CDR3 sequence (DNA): TGTGCCAGCAGTGAATTTAGCTGGGATCAGCCCCAGCATTTT.

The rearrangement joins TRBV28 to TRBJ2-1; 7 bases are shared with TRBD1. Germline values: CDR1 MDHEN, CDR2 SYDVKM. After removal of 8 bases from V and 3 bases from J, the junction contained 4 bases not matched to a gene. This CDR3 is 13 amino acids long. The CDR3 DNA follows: TGTGCCAGCCATACAGGGGACTACAATGAGCAGTTCTTC. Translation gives CASHTGDYNEQFF.

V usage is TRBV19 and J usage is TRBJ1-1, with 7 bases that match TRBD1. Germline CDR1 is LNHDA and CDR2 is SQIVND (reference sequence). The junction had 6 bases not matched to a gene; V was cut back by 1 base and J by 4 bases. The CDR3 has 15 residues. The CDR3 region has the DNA TGTGCCAGTAGTATAGGACAGGGCTCGAGCACTGAAGCTTTCTTT. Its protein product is CASSIGQGSSTEAFF.

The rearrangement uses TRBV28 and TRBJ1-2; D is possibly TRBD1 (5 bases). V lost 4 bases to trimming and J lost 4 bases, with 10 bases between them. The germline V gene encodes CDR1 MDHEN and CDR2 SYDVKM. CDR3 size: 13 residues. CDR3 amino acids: CASSSPGGYGYTF. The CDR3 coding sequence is TGTGCCAGCAGTTCCCCGGGGGGCTATGGCTACACCTTC.

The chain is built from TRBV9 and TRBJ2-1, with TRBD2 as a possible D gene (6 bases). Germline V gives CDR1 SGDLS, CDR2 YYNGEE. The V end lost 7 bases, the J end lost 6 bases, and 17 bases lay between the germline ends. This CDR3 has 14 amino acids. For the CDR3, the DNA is TGTGCCAGCGCTCCATCCCTTAGCGGCAATGAGCAGTTCTTC. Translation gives CASAPSLSGNEQFF.

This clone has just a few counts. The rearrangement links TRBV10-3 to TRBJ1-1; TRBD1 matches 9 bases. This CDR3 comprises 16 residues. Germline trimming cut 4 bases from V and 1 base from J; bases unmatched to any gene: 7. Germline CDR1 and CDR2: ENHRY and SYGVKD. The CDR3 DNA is TGTGCCATCAGTGGATCGGACAGGGGTAGGAACACTGAAGCTTTCTTT. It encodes CAISGSDRGRNTEAFF.

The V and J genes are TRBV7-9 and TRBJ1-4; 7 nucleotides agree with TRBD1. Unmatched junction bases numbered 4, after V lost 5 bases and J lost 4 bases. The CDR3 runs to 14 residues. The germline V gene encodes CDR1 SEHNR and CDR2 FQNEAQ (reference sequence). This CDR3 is CASSNRGVNEKLFF. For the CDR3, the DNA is TGTGCCAGCAGCAACAGGGGTGTTAATGAAAAACTGTTTTTT.

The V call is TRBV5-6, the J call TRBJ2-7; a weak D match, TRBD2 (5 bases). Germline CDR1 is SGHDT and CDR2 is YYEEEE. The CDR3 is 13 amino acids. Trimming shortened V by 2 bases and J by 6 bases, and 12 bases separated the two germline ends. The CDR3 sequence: CASSLGSPGEQYF. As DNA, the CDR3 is TGTGCCAGCAGCTTAGGGAGCCCAGGCGAGCAGTACTTC.

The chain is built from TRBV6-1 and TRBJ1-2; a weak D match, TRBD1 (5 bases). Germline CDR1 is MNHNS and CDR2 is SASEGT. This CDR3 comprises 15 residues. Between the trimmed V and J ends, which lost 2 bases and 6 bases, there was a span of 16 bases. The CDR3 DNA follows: TGTGCCAGCAGTGAATATGACAGAGCTTCAGATGGCTACACCTTC. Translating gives CASSEYDRASDGYTF.

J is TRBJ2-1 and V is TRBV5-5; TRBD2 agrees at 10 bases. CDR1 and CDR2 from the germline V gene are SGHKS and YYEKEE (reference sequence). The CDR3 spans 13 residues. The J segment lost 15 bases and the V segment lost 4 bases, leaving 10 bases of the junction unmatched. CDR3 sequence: CASSLGLAGVGFF. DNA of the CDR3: TGTGCCAGCAGCCTTGGCCTAGCGGGGGTAGGGTTCTTC.

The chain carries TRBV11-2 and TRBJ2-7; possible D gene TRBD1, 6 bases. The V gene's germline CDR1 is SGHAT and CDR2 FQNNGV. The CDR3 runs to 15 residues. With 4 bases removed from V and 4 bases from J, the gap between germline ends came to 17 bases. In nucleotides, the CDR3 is TGTGCCAGCAGCTCGGCCGGGACACTACTTTACGAGCAGTACTTC. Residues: CASSSAGTLLYEQYF.

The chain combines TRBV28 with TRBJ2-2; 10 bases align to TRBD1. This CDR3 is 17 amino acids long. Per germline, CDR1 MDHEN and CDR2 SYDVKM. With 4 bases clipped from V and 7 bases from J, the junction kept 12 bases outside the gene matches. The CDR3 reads CASSSPPGQGKIGELFF. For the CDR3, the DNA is TGTGCCAGCAGTTCCCCCCCGGGACAGGGGAAGATCGGGGAGCTGTTTTTT.